Listed below are T cell receptor beta chains from one sample, sequenced in a study of Graves' ophthalmopathy and Graves' hyperthyroidism. From the multiplex PCR reads, TCRdb called clonotypes with MiXCR, one entry per CDR3 protein. The table has some 1.1 million distinct CDR3 sequences, about two fifths seen once. The sequencing input was peripheral blood or thyroid tissue (not recorded which). The receptors were gathered from an adult man with Graves' hyperthyroidism. Each CDR3 is given with its conserved first and last residue. D genes are given only for firm matches. Clone size is shown for a subset of rows, as once, few, many or a class of expanded clone.

v_gene: TRBV11-2; j_gene: TRBJ1-4; d_gene: NA; abundance: NA; CDR3aa: CASSPTAVTEKLFF; CDR3nt: TGTGCCAGCAGCCCGACAGCAGTGACCGAAAAACTGTTTTTT
v_gene: TRBV20-1; j_gene: TRBJ1-2; d_gene: TRBD1; abundance: many; CDR3aa: CSARTGFAYGYTF; CDR3nt: TGCAGTGCTCGGACAGGGTTTGCCTATGGCTACACCTTC
v_gene: TRBV10-3; j_gene: TRBJ2-7; d_gene: TRBD1; abundance: NA; CDR3aa: CAIRDRASEQYF; CDR3nt: TGTGCCATCAGGGACAGGGCGAGCGAGCAGTACTTC
v_gene: TRBV10-3; j_gene: TRBJ2-6; d_gene: TRBD1; abundance: many; CDR3aa: CAISRDRGSSGANVLTF; CDR3nt: TGTGCCATCAGTCGGGACAGGGGGTCCTCTGGGGCCAACGTCCTGACTTTC
v_gene: TRBV2; j_gene: TRBJ2-2; d_gene: NA; abundance: NA; CDR3aa: CASTKRERSPGSCFF; CDR3nt: NA
v_gene: TRBV10-3; j_gene: TRBJ2-7; d_gene: TRBD1; abundance: NA; CDR3aa: CASRGARGQGTYEQYF; CDR3nt: TGTGCCAGCAGGGGGGCTAGGGGACAGGGCACCTACGAGCAGTACTTC
v_gene: TRBV25-1; j_gene: TRBJ1-1; d_gene: NA; abundance: many; CDR3aa: CASSEGEAFF; CDR3nt: TGTGCCAGCAGTGAAGGTGAAGCTTTCTTT
v_gene: TRBV29-1; j_gene: TRBJ2-5; d_gene: NA; abundance: many; CDR3aa: CSVQPPGQETQYF; CDR3nt: TGCAGCGTACAGCCTCCGGGGCAAGAGACCCAGTACTTC
v_gene: TRBV7-6; j_gene: TRBJ2-2; d_gene: NA; abundance: many; CDR3aa: CAVTELRTGELFF; CDR3nt: TGTGCCGTTACAGAGCTGCGAACCGGGGAGCTGTTTTTT
v_gene: TRBV7-8; j_gene: TRBJ1-5; d_gene: TRBD1; abundance: many; CDR3aa: CASSLVRTGGYQPQHF; CDR3nt: TGTGCCAGCAGCTTAGTTAGGACAGGGGGGTATCAGCCCCAGCATTTT
v_gene: TRBV30; j_gene: TRBJ1-2; d_gene: TRBD1; abundance: NA; CDR3aa: CAWTPGQVGYTF; CDR3nt: TGTGCCTGGACCCCTGGACAGGTTGGCTACACCTTC
v_gene: TRBV12-5; j_gene: TRBJ2-7; d_gene: TRBD1; abundance: few; CDR3aa: CASGNLMTGSVFHEQYF; CDR3nt: TGTGCTAGTGGTAACCTCATGACAGGGTCGGTCTTCCACGAGCAGTACTTC
v_gene: TRBV7-9; j_gene: TRBJ1-1; d_gene: NA; abundance: many; CDR3aa: CASASKSSTEAFF; CDR3nt: TGTGCCAGCGCGAGTAAGAGTTCGACCGAAGCTTTCTTT
v_gene: TRBV18; j_gene: TRBJ1-4; d_gene: NA; abundance: NA; CDR3aa: CASSQTFSNEKLFF; CDR3nt: TGTGCCAGCTCACAGACATTCTCTAATGAAAAACTGTTTTTT
v_gene: TRBV9; j_gene: TRBJ2-5; d_gene: NA; abundance: NA; CDR3aa: CASSPSGISETQYF; CDR3nt: TGTGCCAGCAGCCCCTCGGGGATTTCCGAGACCCAGTACTTC